This T cell receptor (beta chain) was captured in a study of radiotherapy plus CTLA-4 blockade in lung cancer. Study-level background: The study recorded objective responses in around a sixth of patients and disease control in 31%.

On this clone: Its antigen is unknown.

V lost 6 bases and J 10 bases, leaving 13 bases between the germline ends. The CDR3 is 12 residues long. Germline V gene lookup returns CDR1 SNHLY and CDR2 FYNNEI. Enrolled patients, whose metastatic non-small-cell lung cancer was chemo-refractory, received focal radiation plus CTLA-4 blockade with ipilimumab. The table came from immunoSEQ multiplex PCR; TCRdb's copy has only in-frame clones and leaves some out. Counted here are roughly 100,000 clones, more than 75% occurring once; the ten biggest clones make up about 2.2%. Study findings and constraints: An expansion of tumor-derived TCR clones occurred in blood after radiotherapy plus ipilimumab. The authors reported that early blood T cell clone dynamics, with interferon-beta, best predicted response.

The sequencing here drew on peripheral blood, taken from a patient treated with radiotherapy plus ipilimumab. The chain has TRBV2 and TRBJ2-4, with D possibly being TRBD1 (5 bases). This clonotype originated in a human donor with non-small cell lung cancer that progressed on radiotherapy plus ipilimumab. Some clones in this sample may be carry-over from other donors' samples. The DNA for the CDR3 is TGTGCCAGCAGCGTCGGACACCAGATTCAGTACTTC. This sequence encodes CASSVGHQIQYF.